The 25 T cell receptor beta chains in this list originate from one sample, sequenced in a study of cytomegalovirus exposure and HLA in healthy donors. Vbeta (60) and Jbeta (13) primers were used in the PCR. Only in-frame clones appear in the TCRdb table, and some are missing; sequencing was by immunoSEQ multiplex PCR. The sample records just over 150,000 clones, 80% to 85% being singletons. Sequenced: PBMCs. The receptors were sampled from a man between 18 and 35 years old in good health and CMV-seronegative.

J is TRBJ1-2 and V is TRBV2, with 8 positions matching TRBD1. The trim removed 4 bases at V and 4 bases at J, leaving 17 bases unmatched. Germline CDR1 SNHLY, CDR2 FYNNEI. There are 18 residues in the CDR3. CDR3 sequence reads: CASSGDRLQLRRSYGYTF. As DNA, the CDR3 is TGTGCCAGCAGTGGGGACAGGCTCCAGTTACGTCGGAGCTATGGCTACACCTTC.

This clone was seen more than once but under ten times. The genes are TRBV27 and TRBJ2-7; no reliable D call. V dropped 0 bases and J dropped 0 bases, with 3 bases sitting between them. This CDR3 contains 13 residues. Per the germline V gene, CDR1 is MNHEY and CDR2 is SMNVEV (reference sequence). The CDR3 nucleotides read TGTGCCAGCAGTTTATCCCACTCCTACGAGCAGTACTTC. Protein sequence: CASSLSHSYEQYF.

The CDR3 loop reads CASSSGLAGADEQFF. The CDR3 DNA is TGTGCCAGCAGCTCGGGACTAGCGGGGGCTGATGAGCAGTTCTTC. The J gene is TRBJ2-1, the V gene TRBV11-3; 14 bases are shared with TRBD2. This CDR3 has 15 amino acids. Germline loops: CDR1 SGHNT, CDR2 YENEEA. The V and J ends lost 4 bases and 8 bases, in that order; junction bases with no gene match: 4. Combining the CDR3 with reference TRBV11-3 and TRBJ2-1 gives the whole variable domain EAGVVQSPRYKIIEKKQPVAFWCNPISGHNTLYWYLQNLGQGPELLIRYENEEAVDDSQLPKDRFSAERLKGVDSTLKIQPAELGDSAVYLCASSSGLAGADEQFFGPGTRLTVL.

Here the CDR3 reads CASSAGTWSTDTQYF. The CDR3 DNA reads as TGTGCCAGCAGTGCCGGGACTTGGAGCACAGATACGCAGTATTTT. The rearrangement links TRBV6-6 to TRBJ2-3, with a weak D call TRBD2 (6 bases). The germline V gene has CDR1 MNHNY and CDR2 SVGAGI (reference sequence). Trimming cost V 5 bases and J 0 bases, with 12 bases left between them. The CDR3 is 15 residues long.

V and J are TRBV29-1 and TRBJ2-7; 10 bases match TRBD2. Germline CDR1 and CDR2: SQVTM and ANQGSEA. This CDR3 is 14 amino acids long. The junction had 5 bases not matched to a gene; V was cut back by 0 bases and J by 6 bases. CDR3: CSVEELAGASEQYF. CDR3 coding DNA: TGCAGCGTTGAAGAGCTAGCGGGAGCCTCCGAGCAGTACTTC.

The CDR3 nucleotides are TGTGCCAGCTCGATAGAGGCTGGTGGAAACACCATATATTTT. Its protein is CASSIEAGGNTIYF. This chain uses TRBV2 with TRBJ1-3; unclear D gene. V shed 8 bases and J shed 3 bases, with 14 bases lying between them. The CDR3 spans 14 residues. CDR1 is SNHLY and CDR2 is FYNNEI in the germline V gene.

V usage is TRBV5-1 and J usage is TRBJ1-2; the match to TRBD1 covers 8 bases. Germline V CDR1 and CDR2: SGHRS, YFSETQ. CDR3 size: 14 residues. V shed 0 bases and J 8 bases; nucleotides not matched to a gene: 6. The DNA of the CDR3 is TGCGCCAGCAGCTTGGCCTGGACAGGGAGCGGCTACACCTTC. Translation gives CASSLAWTGSGYTF.

CDR3 protein: CASRPLGEGYEQYF. CDR3 nucleotides: TGTGCCAGTAGGCCCCTTGGGGAGGGGTACGAGCAGTACTTC. This chain connects TRBV19 to TRBJ2-5; TRBD2 matches 7 bases. The J call is doubtful: the DNA matches TRBJ2-7 better. Germline V gene data show CDR1 as LNHDA and CDR2 as SQIVND (reference sequence). The CDR3 has 14 amino acids.

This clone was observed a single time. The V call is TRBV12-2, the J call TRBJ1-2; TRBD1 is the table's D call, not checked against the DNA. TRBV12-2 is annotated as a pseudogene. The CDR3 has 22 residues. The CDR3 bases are TGTGCAAGTCGCTTAGTAGGCCCCTGCTCCGAGGGACAGAAATCTCCCAACTATGGCTACACCTTC. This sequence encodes CASRLVGPCSEGQKSPNYGYTF.

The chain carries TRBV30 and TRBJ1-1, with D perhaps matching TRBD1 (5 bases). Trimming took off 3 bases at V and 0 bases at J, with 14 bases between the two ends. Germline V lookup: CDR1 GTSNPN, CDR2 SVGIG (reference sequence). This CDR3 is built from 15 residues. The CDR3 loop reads CAWRGGTNLNTEAFF. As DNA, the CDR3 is TGTGCCTGGAGGGGGGGTACGAATCTGAACACTGAAGCTTTCTTT.

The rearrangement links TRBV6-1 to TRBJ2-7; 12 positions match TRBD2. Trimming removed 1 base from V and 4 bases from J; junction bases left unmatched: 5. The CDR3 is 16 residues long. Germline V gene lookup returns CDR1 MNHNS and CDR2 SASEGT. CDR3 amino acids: CASSEDPGTSGYEQYF. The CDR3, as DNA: TGTGCCAGCAGTGAAGACCCCGGGACTAGCGGGTACGAGCAGTACTTC.

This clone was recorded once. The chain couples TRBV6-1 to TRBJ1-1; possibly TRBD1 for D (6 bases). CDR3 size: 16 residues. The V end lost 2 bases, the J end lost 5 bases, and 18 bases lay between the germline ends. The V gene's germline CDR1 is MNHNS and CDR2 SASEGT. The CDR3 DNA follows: TGTGCCAGCAGTGAAAATCGGAACAGGGTTGCGACTGAAGCTTTCTTT. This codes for CASSENRNRVATEAFF.

Written as DNA, the CDR3 is TGCGCCAGCAGCCAAGGGGACCTGGGGGCCTTTAGCACAGATACGCAGTATTTT. This encodes CASSQGDLGAFSTDTQYF. J is TRBJ2-3 and V is TRBV4-1; D perhaps matches TRBD1 (6 bases). This CDR3 is 18 amino acids long. V lost 1 base, J lost 0 bases, and 17 bases lay in between. CDR1 is MGHRA, CDR2 YSYEKL, per germline.

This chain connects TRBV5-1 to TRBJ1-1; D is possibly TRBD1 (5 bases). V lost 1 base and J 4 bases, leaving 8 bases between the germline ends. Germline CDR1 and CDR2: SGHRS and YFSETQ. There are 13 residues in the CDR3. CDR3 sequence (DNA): TGCGCCAGCAGCTTGATCGGGGGCACTGAAGCTTTCTTT. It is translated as CASSLIGGTEAFF. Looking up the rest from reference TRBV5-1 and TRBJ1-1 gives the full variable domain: KAGVTQTPRYLIKTRGQQVTLSCSPISGHRSVSWYQQTPGQGLQFLFEYFSETQRNKGNFPGRFSGRQFSNSRSEMNVSTLELGDSALYLCASSLIGGTEAFFGQGTRLTVV.

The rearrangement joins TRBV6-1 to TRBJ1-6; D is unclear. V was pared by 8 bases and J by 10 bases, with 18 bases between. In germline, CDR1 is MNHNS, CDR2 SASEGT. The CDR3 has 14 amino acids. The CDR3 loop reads CASAPGGFRSPLHF. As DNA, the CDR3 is TGTGCCAGCGCTCCTGGAGGGTTTCGGTCACCCCTCCACTTT.

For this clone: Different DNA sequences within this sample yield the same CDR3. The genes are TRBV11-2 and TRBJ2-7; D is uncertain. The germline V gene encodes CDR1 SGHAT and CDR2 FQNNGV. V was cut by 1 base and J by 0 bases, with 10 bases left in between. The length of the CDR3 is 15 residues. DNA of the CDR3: TGTGCCAGCAGCTTAGGCGCTAGTGGCTCCTACGAGCAGTACTTC. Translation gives CASSLGASGSYEQYF.

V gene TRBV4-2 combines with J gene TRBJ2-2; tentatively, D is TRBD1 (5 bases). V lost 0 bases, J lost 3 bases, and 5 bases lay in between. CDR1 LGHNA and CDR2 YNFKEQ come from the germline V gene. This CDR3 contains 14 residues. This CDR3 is CASSQDRDTGELFF. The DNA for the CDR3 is TGTGCCAGCAGCCAAGACAGGGACACCGGGGAGCTGTTTTTT.

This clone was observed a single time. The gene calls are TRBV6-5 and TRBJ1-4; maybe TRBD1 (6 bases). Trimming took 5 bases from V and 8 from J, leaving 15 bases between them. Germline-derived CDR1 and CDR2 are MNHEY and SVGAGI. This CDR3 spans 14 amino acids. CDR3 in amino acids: CASSPTGGPEKLFF. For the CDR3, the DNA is TGTGCCAGCAGTCCGACAGGCGGGCCGGAAAAACTGTTTTTT.

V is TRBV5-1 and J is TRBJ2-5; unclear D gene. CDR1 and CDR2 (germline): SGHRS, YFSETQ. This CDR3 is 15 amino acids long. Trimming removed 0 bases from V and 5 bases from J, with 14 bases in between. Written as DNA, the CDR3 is TGCGCCAGCAGCTTGGAAGGCCCTCCCGGGGAGACCCAGTACTTC. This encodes CASSLEGPPGETQYF.

CDR3 amino acids: CASSQNPWGQGYEKLFF. CDR3 bases: TGCGCCAGCAGCCAAAACCCGTGGGGACAGGGTTATGAAAAACTGTTTTTT. This chain connects TRBV4-1 to TRBJ1-4; 9 bases are a match to TRBD1. The germline V gene encodes CDR1 MGHRA and CDR2 YSYEKL. This CDR3 has 17 residues. V dropped 2 bases and J dropped 6; count of bases not matched to a gene: 10.

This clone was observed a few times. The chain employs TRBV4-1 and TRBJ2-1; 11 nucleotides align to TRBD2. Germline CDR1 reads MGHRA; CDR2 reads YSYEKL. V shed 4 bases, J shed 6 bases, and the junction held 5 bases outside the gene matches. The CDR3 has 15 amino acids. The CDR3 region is CASSLGSGGGNEQFF. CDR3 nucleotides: TGCGCCAGCAGCCTTGGTAGCGGGGGGGGCAATGAGCAGTTCTTC.

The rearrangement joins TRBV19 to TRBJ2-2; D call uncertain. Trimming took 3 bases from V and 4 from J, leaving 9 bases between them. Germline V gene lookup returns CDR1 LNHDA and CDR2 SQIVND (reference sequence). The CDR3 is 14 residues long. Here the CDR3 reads CASSISSSTGELFF. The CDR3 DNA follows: TGTGCCAGTAGTATTAGCAGCTCCACCGGGGAGCTGTTTTTT.

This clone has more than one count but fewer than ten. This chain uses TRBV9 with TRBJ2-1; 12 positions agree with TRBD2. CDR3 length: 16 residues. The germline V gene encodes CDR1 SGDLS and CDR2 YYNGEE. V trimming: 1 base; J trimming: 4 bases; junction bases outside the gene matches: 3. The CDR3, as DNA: TGTGCCAGCAGCGTACTAGCGGGGGGGCCGTACAATGAGCAGTTCTTC. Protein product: CASSVLAGGPYNEQFF.

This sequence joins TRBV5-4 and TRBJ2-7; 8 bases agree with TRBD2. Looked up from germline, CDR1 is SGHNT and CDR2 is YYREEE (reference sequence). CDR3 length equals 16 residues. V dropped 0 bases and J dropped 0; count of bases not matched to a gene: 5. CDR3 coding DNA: TGTGCCAGCAGCTTGGGTCCTAGCGGGCCCTCCTACGAGCAGTACTTC. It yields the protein CASSLGPSGPSYEQYF.

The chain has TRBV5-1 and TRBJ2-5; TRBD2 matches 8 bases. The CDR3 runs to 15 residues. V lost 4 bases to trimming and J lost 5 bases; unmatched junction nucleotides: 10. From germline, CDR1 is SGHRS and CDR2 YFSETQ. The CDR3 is CASSQTGGREETQYF. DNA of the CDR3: TGCGCCAGCAGCCAGACGGGGGGGCGCGAGGAGACCCAGTACTTC. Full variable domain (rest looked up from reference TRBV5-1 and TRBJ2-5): KAGVTQTPRYLIKTRGQQVTLSCSPISGHRSVSWYQQTPGQGLQFLFEYFSETQRNKGNFPGRFSGRQFSNSRSEMNVSTLELGDSALYLCASSQTGGREETQYFGPGTRLLVL.